This T cell receptor (beta chain) is drawn from a study of cytomegalovirus exposure and HLA in healthy donors (dated by TCRdb to between 2016 and 2019). Turning to the overall study: An earlier analysis of around 600 of the donors reported 276 Gb of sequence data and some 100 million unique TCR beta sequences from 150 million to 200 million T cells. Of the roughly 400 genotyped donors, over 70% fell in the genetic ancestry cluster associated with self-reported Caucasian donors. The T cell repertoires of about 700 subjects were profiled by immunosequencing and related to cytomegalovirus serostatus. Typing coverage differed by locus: A, B, C, DRB1 and DQB1 were typed in about 629-640 donors, DQA1 in approximately 520, DPA1 in 606, and DPB1 in approximately 450. Around 330 gigabases of sequencing data and around 80 million unique TCR sequences made up an early release that covered fewer than 650 HLA-typed donors. Genome-wide SNP genotypes for about 60% of the 666 donors were used in a later genetic analysis, which treated that subset as a discovery cohort. The study combined high-throughput TCR immunosequencing, statistical association of individual TCRs with disease status, and machine learning to predict cytomegalovirus infection status. Every discovery cohort repertoire had been produced on one sequencing platform. The study aimed to test whether signatures of past pathogen exposure could be identified by cataloging public T cell receptors. In an earlier analysis of 500 to 650 of the donors, high-throughput TCR beta sequencing was used to judge whether each TCR beta V gene segment behaved as functional or pseudogenic. Roughly 5 DR-DQ haplotypes were handled as single units for association and clustering because linkage in the cohort was strong. In a later analysis, previously published TCR beta repertoires from 666 donors were re-analyzed and high-resolution HLA genotyping was added so that TCR occurrence patterns could be studied. Among 300 to 500 genotyped donors of the cohort, an average of around 250,000 unique TCR beta nucleotide sequences was sequenced per donor, of which 15% to 20% were non-productive. Along with the approximately 670-subject first cohort, a separate validation cohort of 120 different subjects was used. Alongside the repertoire data, information on donor age, sex, ethnicity and CMV serostatus was compiled. Rather than drawing on any new phenotypic data, the later analysis identified candidate immune exposures from TCR beta sequences and the way those sequences occurred across donors. HLA typing covered class I and class II loci at four-digit resolution.

V is cut back by 2 bases and J by 5 bases, with 5 bases in the junction unmatched. Looking up the germline V gene yields CDR1 SNHLY and CDR2 FYNNEI. The CDR3 spans 16 residues, from the cysteine through the phenylalanine. Solely the CDR3 DNA is kept, with 48 bases framed from the first base. The cohort comprised around 700 healthy bone marrow donors. At the time of sampling, all cohort members were nominally healthy, though unrecorded immune exposures were likely present. The donor was CMV seronegative and belonged to the group of over 300 seronegative cohort members. A peripheral blood sample was collected from each donor, and TCR beta sequencing was performed on peripheral blood mononuclear cells. Genomic DNA extraction from the blood cell samples was performed with the Qiagen DNeasy Blood Extraction Kit. Libraries were prepared through the immunoSEQ multiplex PCR assay. The multiplex PCR relied on a mix of 60 forward primers for TCR Vbeta segments and 13 reverse primers for TCR Jbeta segments. Amplification of the CDR3 region of rearranged TCR beta genes was performed with a multiplex PCR assay on genomic DNA. Amplified TCR beta libraries were sequenced as 87-base-pair reads on the Illumina HiSeq System. On the study's bioinformatics: Across the 500 to 700 repertoires, a later analysis counted approximately 75 million unique TCR beta chains, some 11 million of which were shared by at least two donors. Raw reads were error-corrected and collapsed into unique sequences by a nearest-neighbor algorithm in which closely related sequences were merged to remove PCR and sequencing errors. CDR3 sequences were aligned to IMGT reference sequences to assign V, D and J gene segments. For a sequence to be retained, a match of at least six nucleotides was required to both a V gene segment and a J gene segment. A rearrangement was called productive if the CDR3 had no stop codons and remained in frame with V and J, and every other rearrangement was called non-productive. CDR3 was defined by IMGT convention, running from the second conserved V-encoded cysteine to the conserved J-encoded phenylalanine. The earlier analysis of about 640 of the donors excluded any sequence lacking an unambiguous match to a single V gene segment. An earlier analysis of about 600 of the donors called V segments functional above 56.7% productive rearrangements and segregating when the between-donor standard deviation exceeded 5%. A statistical classification framework was built for diagnosing cytomegalovirus status from the catalog of TCR beta chain sequences. V and J gene assignment, in a later analysis, came from comparing TCR nucleotide sequences with IMGT/GENE-DB human TR gene sequences. The TCRdist pipeline was used in a later analysis to assign CDR3 sequences and most-parsimonious VDJ recombination scenarios. In a later analysis, every TCR beta chain was defined by the combination of its CDR3 amino acid sequence and its V-gene family, and reads without a unique V-gene family were dropped. As a way to deal with suspected cross-contamination and a sequencing artifact, a later analysis dropped 640 or so nucleotide sequences that were highly shared and had low generation probability. In a later analysis, a clonal expansion index was calculated for each public chain from normalized within-repertoire ranks of inferred template counts. Generation probabilities in a later analysis came from a VDJ recombination model fitted to out-of-frame rearrangements, and those results were checked against IGoR. In a later analysis, TCR-TCR, TCR-HLA and TCR-CMV co-occurrence was scored with hypergeometric tests, and a repertoire-size bias correction was applied to TCR pairs. In a later analysis, false discovery rates were estimated by permuting HLA or CMV assignments 20 times. A later analysis grouped co-occurring TCRs with DBSCAN, adding TCRdist sequence similarity when clustering within HLA-allele-positive subsets. Repertoires with fewer than 30,000 or more than 120,000 public chains were left out of co-occurrence clustering, as were a handful of repertoires with anomalous nucleotide sharing. TCRdb stores this immuneACCESS table with in-frame sequences only. Part of the clones is absent; in the studies checked, under half of the shortfall reflects unresolved V genes, and no reason is known for the rest. V, J and clone size reflect that table, while D and trimming were determined from the DNA. Recorded for this sample are 250,000 to 300,000 clones; about nine tenths of them occurred a single time. Of the sample, 1.7% falls within the top ten clones.

For this clone: No cognate antigen has been identified for it. No base qualities exist here, and no much larger clone lies one base off it.

Broader findings and caveats from the paper: Because HLA typing was unavailable for some donors at each locus, only the typed subset was used in association tests. In vitro tests confirmed that a few of the cytomegalovirus-associated TCR beta chains recognize cytomegalovirus antigens. Specific HLA alleles were associated with 15,000 to 20,000 TCR beta sequences at a false discovery rate of 0.05 in a later analysis. An association between a missense DCLRE1C variant and V-gene and J-gene trimming of TCR beta chains was found in a later genetic analysis and replicated in an independent cohort. The authors suggested that the approach could potentially be extended to other disease states and immunological phenotypes. Compared with the approximately 670-donor mean, donors in an Asian-associated ancestry cluster had fewer N-insertions in productive TCRs, according to a later genetic analysis. In a later analysis, most CMV-associated TCR beta chains were found to appear HLA-restricted, with HLA associations seemingly driven largely by CMV exposure. A later analysis reported that several top co-occurrence clusters appeared linked to parvovirus B19, influenza, CMV and Epstein-Barr virus. A further reported finding was that TCR beta sequences accurately predicted the HLA-A and HLA-B alleles for most subjects in the first cohort. Because the 87-base-pair reads could not distinguish some IMGT-functional V segments, including TRBV6-2 and TRBV6-3, those segments were excluded. Immune exposure information for the cohort was limited to CMV serostatus. A total of about 180 TCR beta chains were listed by the study as associated with cytomegalovirus. In a later analysis, HLA-associated TCR beta chains were found to be more clonally expanded and to have lower generation probabilities than equally common non-associated chains. The sequencing pipeline was judged likely to have produced a cluster of highly shared sequence variants as a technical artifact. The classifier was reported to diagnose cytomegalovirus status with high specificity and sensitivity in both the original and validation cohorts. In this cohort, only TCR beta chains were sequenced, and detectable features were limited by the absence of alpha or paired-chain data. A later analysis found that TCR association rates varied across HLA loci, with DRB1 alleles showing the most associated TCRs and HLA-C alleles the fewest. Over 15 rarely observed V segments, including chromosome 9 orphons, were excluded from the earlier analysis of a few hundred of the donors because counts were too low. When HLA alleles, especially DR and DQ, strongly co-occurred, attributing TCR associations to individual alleles was difficult. Most TCR sequences were observed very rarely across donors, whereas some public TCRs were present in many individuals. Correlated functional status among segregating V segments might be attributable to linkage disequilibrium, but an unknown experimental factor could not be ruled out. Roughly uniform sequencing depth across donors was assumed in presence/absence analyses, although this assumption may not hold. An earlier analysis of 587 of the donors showed that most TCR beta V segments appeared in productive rearrangements either about 87% or about 30% of the time, which broadly matched IMGT annotations.

The sequence derives from a girl aged 2 to 9 in good health and CMV-seronegative. Sequenced: PBMCs. The chain is assembled from TRBV2 and TRBJ1-4; 10 central bases correspond to TRBD1. At the DNA level, the sequence is TGTGCCAGCAGTGAATCGCCGGACAGGGGGAATGAAAAACTGTTTTTT. It is translated as CASSESPDRGNEKLFF.